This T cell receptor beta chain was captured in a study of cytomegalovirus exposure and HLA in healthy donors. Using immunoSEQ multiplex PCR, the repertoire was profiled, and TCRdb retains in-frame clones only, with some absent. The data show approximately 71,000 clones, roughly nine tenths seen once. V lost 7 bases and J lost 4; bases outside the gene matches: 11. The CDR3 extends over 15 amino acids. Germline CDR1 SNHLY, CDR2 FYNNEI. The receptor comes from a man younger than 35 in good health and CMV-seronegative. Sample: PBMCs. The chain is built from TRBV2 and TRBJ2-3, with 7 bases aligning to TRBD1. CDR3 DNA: TGTGCCAGCACCCCGCTTAAAGGGGGCCCAGATACGCAGTATTTT. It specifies CASTPLKGGPDTQYF.